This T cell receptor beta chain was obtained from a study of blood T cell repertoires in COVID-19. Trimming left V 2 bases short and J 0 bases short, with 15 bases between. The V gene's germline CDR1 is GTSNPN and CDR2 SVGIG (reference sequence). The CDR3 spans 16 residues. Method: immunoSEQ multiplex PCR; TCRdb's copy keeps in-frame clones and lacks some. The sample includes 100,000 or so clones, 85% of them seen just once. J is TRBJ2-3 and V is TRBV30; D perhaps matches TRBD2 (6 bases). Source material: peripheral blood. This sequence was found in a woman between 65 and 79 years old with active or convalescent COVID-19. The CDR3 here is CAWSPWSGTSTDTQYF. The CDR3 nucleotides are TGTGCCTGGAGTCCATGGTCCGGGACTAGCACAGATACGCAGTATTTT.